This TCR beta chain is from a study of siplizumab effects on memory and regulatory T cells. Only in-frame clones appear in the TCRdb table, and some are missing; sequencing was by immunoSEQ multiplex PCR. The data contain around 110,000 clones, 90% to 95% of them singletons. Looked up from germline, CDR1 is LNHDA and CDR2 is SQIVND (reference sequence). V lost 5 bases and J lost 4; bases outside the gene matches: 13. This CDR3 is built from 16 residues. The sequenced sample consisted of non-Treg CD4+ T cells sorted from blood. The chain combines TRBV19 with TRBJ1-2; 7 bases line up with TRBD1. The origin of this receptor is a human donor in good health. The CDR3 region is CASSVPTGEGFYGYTF. The DNA of the CDR3 is TGTGCCAGTAGTGTCCCCACAGGGGAGGGGTTCTATGGCTACACCTTC.